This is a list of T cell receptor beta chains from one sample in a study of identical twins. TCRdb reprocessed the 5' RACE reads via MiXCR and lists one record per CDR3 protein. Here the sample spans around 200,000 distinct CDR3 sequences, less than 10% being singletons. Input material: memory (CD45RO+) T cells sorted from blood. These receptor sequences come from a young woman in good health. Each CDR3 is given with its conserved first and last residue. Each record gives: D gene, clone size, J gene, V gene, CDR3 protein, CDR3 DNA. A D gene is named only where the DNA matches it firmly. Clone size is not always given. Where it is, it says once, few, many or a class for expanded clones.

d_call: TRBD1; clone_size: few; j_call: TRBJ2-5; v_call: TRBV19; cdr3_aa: CASSRGGTGQETQYF; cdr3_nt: TGTGCCAGTAGTAGAGGAGGGACAGGTCAAGAGACCCAGTACTTC
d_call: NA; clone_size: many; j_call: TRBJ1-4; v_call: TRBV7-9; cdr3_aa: CASSLNNEKLFF; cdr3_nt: TGTGCCAGCAGCTTGAACAATGAAAAACTGTTTTTT
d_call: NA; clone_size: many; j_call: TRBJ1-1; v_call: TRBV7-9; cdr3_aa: CASSSRGVGGEAFF; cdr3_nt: TGTGCCAGCAGCTCTCGCGGGGTAGGAGGTGAAGCTTTCTTT
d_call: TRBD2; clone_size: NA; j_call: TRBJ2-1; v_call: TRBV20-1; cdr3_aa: CSASRLAGSHNEQFF; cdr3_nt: TGCAGTGCTAGCAGACTAGCGGGTAGTCACAATGAGCAGTTCTTC
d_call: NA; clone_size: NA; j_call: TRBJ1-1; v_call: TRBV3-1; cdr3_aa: CASSQTLLNTEAFF; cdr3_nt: TGTGCCAGCAGCCAAACCCTCTTGAACACTGAAGCTTTCTTT
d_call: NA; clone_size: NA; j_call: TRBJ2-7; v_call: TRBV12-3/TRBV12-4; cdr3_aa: CASSLRGPRDEQYF; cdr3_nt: TGTGCCAGCAGTTTACGGGGACCTAGGGACGAGCAGTACTTC
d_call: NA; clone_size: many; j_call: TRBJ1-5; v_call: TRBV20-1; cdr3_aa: CSAGEPQHF; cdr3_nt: TGCAGTGCTGGGGAGCCCCAGCATTTT
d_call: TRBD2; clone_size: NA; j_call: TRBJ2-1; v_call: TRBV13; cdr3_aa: CASSSGPPGGFIDNEQFF; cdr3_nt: TGTGCCAGCAGCTCAGGACCCCCGGGAGGTTTTATCGACAATGAGCAGTTCTTC
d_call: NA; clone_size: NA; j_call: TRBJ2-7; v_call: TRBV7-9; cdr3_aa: CASSKGNPYEQYF; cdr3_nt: TGTGCCAGCAGCAAAGGCAATCCCTACGAGCAGTACTTC
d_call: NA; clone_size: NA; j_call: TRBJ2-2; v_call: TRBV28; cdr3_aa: CASSFVGRNTGELFF; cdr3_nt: TGTGCCAGCAGTTTTGTTGGCAGAAACACCGGGGAGCTGTTTTTT
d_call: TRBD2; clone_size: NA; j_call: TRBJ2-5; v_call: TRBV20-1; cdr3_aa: CSGRRGVKETQYF; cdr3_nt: TGCAGTGGTAGGCGGGGGGTTAAAGAGACCCAGTACTTC
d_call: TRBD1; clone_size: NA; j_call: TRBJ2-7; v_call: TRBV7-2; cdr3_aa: CASSLAGDRYEQYF; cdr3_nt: TGTGCCAGCAGCTTAGCGGGGGACAGATACGAGCAGTACTTC
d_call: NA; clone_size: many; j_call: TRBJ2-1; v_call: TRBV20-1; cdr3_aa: CSVIERGNEQFF; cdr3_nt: TGCAGTGTCATTGAGCGTGGAAATGAGCAGTTCTTC
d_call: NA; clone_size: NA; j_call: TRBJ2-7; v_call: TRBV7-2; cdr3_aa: CASSLEYHGAYEQYF; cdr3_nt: TGTGCCAGCAGCTTAGAGTATCACGGAGCCTACGAGCAGTACTTC
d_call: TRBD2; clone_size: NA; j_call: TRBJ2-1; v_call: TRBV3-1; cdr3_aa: CASSQDLSGSAYNEQFF; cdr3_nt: TGTGCCAGCAGCCAAGATCTGAGCGGGAGCGCCTACAATGAGCAGTTCTTC
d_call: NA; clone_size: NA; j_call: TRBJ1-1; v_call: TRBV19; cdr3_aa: CASSIQEGTEAFF; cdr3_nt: TGTGCCAGTAGTATACAGGAGGGGACTGAAGCTTTCTTT
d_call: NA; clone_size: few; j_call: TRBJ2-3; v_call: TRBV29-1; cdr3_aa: CSHGGTSTDTQYF; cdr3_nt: TGCAGCCACGGAGGGACAAGCACAGATACGCAGTATTTT
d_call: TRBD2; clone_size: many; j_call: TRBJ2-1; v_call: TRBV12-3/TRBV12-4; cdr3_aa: CASRGTSGAYNEQFF; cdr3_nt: TGTGCCAGCAGGGGAACTAGCGGGGCGTACAATGAGCAGTTCTTC
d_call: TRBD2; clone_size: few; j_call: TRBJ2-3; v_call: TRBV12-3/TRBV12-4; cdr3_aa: CASSPYSGGADTQYF; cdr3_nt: TGTGCCAGCAGTCCTTATAGCGGGGGGGCGGATACGCAGTATTTT
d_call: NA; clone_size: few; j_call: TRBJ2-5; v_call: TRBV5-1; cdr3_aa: CASSLQGTQETQYF; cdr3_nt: TGCGCCAGCAGCTTACAGGGTACCCAAGAGACCCAGTACTTC
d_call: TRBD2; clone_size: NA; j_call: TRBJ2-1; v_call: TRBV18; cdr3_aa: CASSTTLAGAVDEQFF; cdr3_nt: TGTGCCAGCTCAACGACACTAGCGGGAGCGGTGGATGAGCAGTTCTTC
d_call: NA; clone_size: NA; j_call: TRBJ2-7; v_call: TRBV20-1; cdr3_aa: CSAGSTGGKREQYF; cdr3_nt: TGCAGTGCCGGATCGACCGGGGGCAAAAGGGAGCAGTACTTC
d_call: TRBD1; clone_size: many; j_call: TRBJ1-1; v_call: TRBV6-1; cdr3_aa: CAGGGQVRSTEAFF; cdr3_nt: TGTGCCGGGGGGGGACAGGTACGGAGCACTGAAGCTTTCTTT
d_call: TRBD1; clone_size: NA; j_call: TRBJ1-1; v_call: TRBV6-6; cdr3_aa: CASSIRGELAFF; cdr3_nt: TGTGCCAGCAGCATCAGGGGGGAGCTAGCTTTCTTT
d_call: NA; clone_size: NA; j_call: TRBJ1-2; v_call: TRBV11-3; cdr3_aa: CASSGGAGDGYTF; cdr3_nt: TGTGCCAGCAGCGGAGGGGCAGGGGATGGCTACACCTTC
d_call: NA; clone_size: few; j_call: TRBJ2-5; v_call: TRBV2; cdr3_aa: CASSDSGGETQYF; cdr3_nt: TGTGCCAGCAGTGATAGCGGAGGAGAGACCCAGTACTTC
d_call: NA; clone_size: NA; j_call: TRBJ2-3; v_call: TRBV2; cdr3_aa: CASSDRDTQYF; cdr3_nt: TGTGCCAGCAGTGATCGAGATACGCAGTATTTT
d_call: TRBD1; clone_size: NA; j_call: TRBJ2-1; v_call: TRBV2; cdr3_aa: CASSPIFSGQGVGGLNEQFF; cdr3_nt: TGTGCCAGCAGTCCTATTTTTTCCGGACAGGGTGTCGGTGGTCTCAATGAGCAGTTCTTC
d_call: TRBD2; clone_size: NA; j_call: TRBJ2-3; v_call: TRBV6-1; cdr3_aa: CASKPGGRGDTQYF; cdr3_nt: TGTGCCAGCAAACCGGGCGGGAGGGGAGATACGCAGTATTTT
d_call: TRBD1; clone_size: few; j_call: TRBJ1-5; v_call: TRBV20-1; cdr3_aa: CSARLQGSQHF; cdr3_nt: TGCAGTGCTAGATTACAGGGGTCCCAGCATTTT
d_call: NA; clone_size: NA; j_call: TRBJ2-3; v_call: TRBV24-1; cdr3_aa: CATSMSSSTDTQYF; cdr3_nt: TGTGCCACCAGTATGTCATCCAGCACAGATACGCAGTATTTT
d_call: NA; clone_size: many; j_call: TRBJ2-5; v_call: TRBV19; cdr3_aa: CASSSEEETQYF; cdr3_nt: TGTGCCAGTAGTAGCGAGGAAGAGACCCAGTACTTC
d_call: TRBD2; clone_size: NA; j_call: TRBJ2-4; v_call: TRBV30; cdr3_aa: CAWSKPGLAPYIQYF; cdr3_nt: TGTGCCTGGAGTAAACCGGGACTAGCCCCTTACATTCAGTACTTC
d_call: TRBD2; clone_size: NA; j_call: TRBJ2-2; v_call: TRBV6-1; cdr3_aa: CASTPRGLAGGGELFF; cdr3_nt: TGTGCCAGCACCCCTAGAGGGCTAGCGGGGGGAGGGGAGCTGTTTTTT
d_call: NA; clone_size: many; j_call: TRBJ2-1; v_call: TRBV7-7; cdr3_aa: CASSWNFGVYNEQFF; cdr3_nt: TGTGCCAGCAGCTGGAACTTTGGGGTCTACAATGAGCAGTTCTTC
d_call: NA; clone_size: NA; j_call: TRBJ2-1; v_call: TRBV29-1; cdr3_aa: CSAGGRAPVNEQFF; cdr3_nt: TGCAGCGCTGGGGGGCGGGCTCCTGTCAATGAGCAGTTCTTC
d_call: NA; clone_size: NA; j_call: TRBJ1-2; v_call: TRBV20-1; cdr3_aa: CSAPLGASNYGYTF; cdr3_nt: TGCAGTGCTCCCCTGGGGGCCTCTAACTATGGCTACACCTTC